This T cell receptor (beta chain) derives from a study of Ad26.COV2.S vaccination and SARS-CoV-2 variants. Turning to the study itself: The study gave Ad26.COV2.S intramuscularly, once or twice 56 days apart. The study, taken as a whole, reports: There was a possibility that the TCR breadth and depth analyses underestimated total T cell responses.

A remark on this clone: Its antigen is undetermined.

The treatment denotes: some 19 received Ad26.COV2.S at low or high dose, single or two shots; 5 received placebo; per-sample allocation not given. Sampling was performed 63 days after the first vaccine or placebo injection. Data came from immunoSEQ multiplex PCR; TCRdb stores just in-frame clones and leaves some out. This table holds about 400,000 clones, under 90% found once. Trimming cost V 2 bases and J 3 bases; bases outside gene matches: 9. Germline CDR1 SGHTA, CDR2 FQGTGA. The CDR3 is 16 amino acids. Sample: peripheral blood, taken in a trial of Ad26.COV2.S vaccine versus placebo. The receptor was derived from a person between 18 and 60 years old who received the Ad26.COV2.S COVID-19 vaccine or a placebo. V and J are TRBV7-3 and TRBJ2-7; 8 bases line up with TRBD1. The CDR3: CASSLAGTGVLYEQYF. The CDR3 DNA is TGTGCCAGCAGCTTAGCAGGGACAGGTGTTCTCTACGAGCAGTACTTC. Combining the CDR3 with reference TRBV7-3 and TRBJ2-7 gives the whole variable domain GAGVSQTPSNKVTEKGKYVELRCDPISGHTALYWYRQSLGQGPEFLIYFQGTGAADDSGLPNDRFFAVRPEGSVSTLKIQRTERGDSAVYLCASSLAGTGVLYEQYFGPGTRLTVT.